Following are 29 T cell receptor beta chains from one sample sequenced in a study of cytomegalovirus exposure and HLA in healthy donors. The table came from immunoSEQ multiplex PCR; TCRdb's copy has only in-frame clones and leaves some out. Of tens of thousands of clones listed, 85% to 95% are singletons. The sample consisted of PBMCs. The receptors were sampled from a man aged 18 to 29 in good health and CMV-seronegative.

This clone ranks as medium-sized. This chain connects TRBV7-6 to TRBJ2-1; D uncertain. The CDR3 is made up of 14 amino acids. The ends were cut back, 3 bases at V and 10 bases at J, with 16 bases in the middle. Germline CDR1 is SGHVS and CDR2 is FNYEAQ. The CDR3: CASSFEYPHTEQFF. DNA of the CDR3: TGTGCCAGCAGCTTCGAGTATCCCCATACCGAGCAGTTCTTC.

Here the CDR3 reads CASSQPGQMNTGELFF. The CDR3 DNA reads TGCGCCAGCAGCCAACCGGGACAGATGAACACCGGGGAGCTGTTTTTT. The chain couples TRBV4-3 to TRBJ2-2, with 7 bases fitting TRBD1. Germline V lookup: CDR1 LGHNA, CDR2 YSLEER. The CDR3 length is 16 residues. The ends lost 2 bases at V and 1 base at J; junction bases unmatched: 4.

The chain employs TRBV7-2 and TRBJ2-7, with 7 bases identical to TRBD2. CDR3 length: 14 residues. Looked up from germline, CDR1 is SGHTA and CDR2 is FQGNSA. With 1 base clipped from V and 2 bases from J, the junction kept 2 bases outside the gene matches. The CDR3 is CASSLGSGPYEQYF. CDR3 DNA: TGTGCCAGCAGCTTAGGTAGCGGGCCCTACGAGCAGTACTTC.

The chain employs TRBV5-1 and TRBJ2-3, with 9 bases matching TRBD1. CDR3 length equals 15 residues. V dropped 4 bases and J dropped 1; count of bases not matched to a gene: 4. Germline V gene sequence: CDR1 SGHRS, CDR2 YFSETQ. The CDR3 nucleotides are TGCGCCAGCAGCCCAAGGGACAGGGGCACAGATACGCAGTATTTT. It translates to CASSPRDRGTDTQYF.

This clone was counted between two and nine times. This rearrangement joins TRBV7-3 to TRBJ2-1; 7 bases map to TRBD2. From germline, CDR1 is SGHTA and CDR2 FQGTGA. The trim removed 5 bases at V and 6 bases at J, leaving 7 bases unmatched. The CDR3 is 14 amino acids. This chain's CDR3 is CASSGGSPGNEQFF. The DNA of the CDR3 is TGTGCCAGCAGCGGCGGGAGTCCGGGCAATGAGCAGTTCTTC. Full variable domain (outside the CDR3, taken from reference TRBV7-3 and TRBJ2-1): GAGVSQTPSNKVTEKGKYVELRCDPISGHTALYWYRQSLGQGPEFLIYFQGTGAADDSGLPNDRFFAVRPEGSVSTLKIQRTERGDSAVYLCASSGGSPGNEQFFGPGTRLTVL.

The V and J genes are TRBV6-6 and TRBJ1-1; D is undetermined. This CDR3 comprises 13 residues. The germline CDR1 and CDR2 sequences are MNHNY and SVGAGI (reference sequence). Trimming took off 4 bases at V and 10 bases at J, with 16 bases between the two ends. CDR3 DNA sequence: TGTGCCAGCAGTTTTTATCCCCTCCTAGTAGCTTTCTTT. Amino acid sequence: CASSFYPLLVAFF.

V gene TRBV10-2 combines with J gene TRBJ2-7, with D possibly TRBD1 on 6 matching bases. Trimming took off 0 bases at V and 0 bases at J, with 15 bases between the two ends. Germline CDR1 and CDR2: WSHSY and SAAADI. This CDR3 has 17 amino acids. This CDR3 is CASSESWGQSGSYEQYF. In DNA, the CDR3 is TGCGCCAGCAGTGAGTCATGGGGGCAGAGCGGCTCCTACGAGCAGTACTTC.

The CDR3, as DNA: TGTGCCAGCAGCCCCTTGGGGGGGAGCGTCGGCTACACCTTC. It yields the protein CASSPLGGSVGYTF. The chain couples TRBV6-5 to TRBJ1-2, with D tentatively TRBD1 (5 bases). V dropped 6 bases and J dropped 8 bases, with 19 bases sitting between them. The CDR3 contains 14 residues. Germline assignment: CDR1 MNHEY and CDR2 SVGAGI.

V usage is TRBV29-1 and J usage is TRBJ1-1, with D perhaps TRBD1 (5 bases). The V end lost 7 bases, the J end lost 4 bases, and 13 bases lay between the germline ends. There are 12 residues in the CDR3. The germline gives CDR1 SQVTM, CDR2 ANQGSEA. The chain's CDR3 is CSGISGFTEAFF. The CDR3 nucleotides read TGCAGCGGTATATCAGGGTTCACTGAAGCTTTCTTT.

In nucleotides, the CDR3 is TGTGCCAGCAGTTTATTGGTGGGTGCTAGCGAGCTCCAAGAGACCCAGTACTTC. It encodes CASSLLVGASELQETQYF. The chain combines TRBV28 with TRBJ2-5, with D possibly matching TRBD2 (6 bases). V was trimmed by 1 base and J by 1 base, leaving 19 bases between them. Germline CDR1 and CDR2: MDHEN and SYDVKM. This CDR3 has 18 amino acids.

The chain links TRBV11-2 to TRBJ2-7; 12 bases align to TRBD2. J gave up 2 bases and V 4 bases, and 3 bases lay outside the gene matches. Looked up from germline, CDR1 is SGHAT and CDR2 is FQNNGV. The CDR3 has 15 residues. DNA of the CDR3: TGTGCCAGCAGCTCATGGACTAGCGGGACCTACGAGCAGTACTTC. Its translation is CASSSWTSGTYEQYF.

The genes are TRBV6-1 and TRBJ1-2; D not certain. The V end lost 3 bases, the J end lost 3 bases, and 8 bases lay between the germline ends. The CDR3 length is 13 residues. Germline V CDR1 and CDR2: MNHNS, SASEGT. The CDR3 protein is CASSETGDYGYTF. The CDR3 region has the DNA TGTGCCAGCAGTGAGACCGGGGACTATGGCTACACCTTC.

The chain couples TRBV7-9 to TRBJ1-1; 7 nucleotides align to TRBD1. The CDR3 has 16 amino acids. The germline V gene has CDR1 SEHNR and CDR2 FQNEAQ (reference sequence). Trimming took 1 base from V and 2 from J; bases not matched to a gene: 7. For the CDR3, the DNA is TGTGCCAGCAGCTTAGGGGAGACAGGGACCAACACTGAAGCTTTCTTT. Translated, it gives CASSLGETGTNTEAFF. The whole variable domain, remainder taken from reference TRBV7-9 and TRBJ1-1, is DTGVSQNPRHKITKRGQNVTFRCDPISEHNRLYWYRQTLGQGPEFLTYFQNEAQLEKSRLLSDRFSAERPKGSFSTLEIQRTEQGDSAMYLCASSLGETGTNTEAFFGQGTRLTVV.

The V gene is TRBV7-8, the J gene TRBJ1-1, with 10 bases identical to TRBD1. The CDR3 totals 15 residues. Germline CDR1 and CDR2: SGHVS and FQNEAQ. V shed 6 bases and J 5 bases; nucleotides not matched to a gene: 9. In nucleotides, the CDR3 is TGTGCCAGCAGGGTGACAGGGGGCTGGATAACTGAAGCTTTCTTT. Protein: CASRVTGGWITEAFF. The full variable domain, rest sourced from reference TRBV7-8 and TRBJ1-1, is GAGVSQSPRYKVAKRGQDVALRCDPISGHVSLFWYQQALGQGPEFLTYFQNEAQLDKSGLPSDRFFAERPEGSVSTLKIQRTQQEDSAVYLCASRVTGGWITEAFFGQGTRLTVV.

The V gene is TRBV9, the J gene TRBJ2-7; 13 bases are shared with TRBD2. This CDR3 comprises 14 residues. In germline, CDR1 is SGDLS, CDR2 YYNGEE. The junction had 6 bases not matched to a gene; V was cut back by 3 bases and J by 9 bases. CDR3 amino acids: CASSERTSGSVQYF. For the CDR3, the DNA is TGTGCCAGCAGCGAGAGGACTAGCGGGAGTGTGCAGTACTTC.

The rearrangement links TRBV19 to TRBJ1-1; 7 bases agree with TRBD1. This CDR3 comprises 15 residues. The germline V gene encodes CDR1 LNHDA and CDR2 SQIVND (reference sequence). Trimming removed 2 bases from V and 1 base from J; junction bases left unmatched: 4. The CDR3, as DNA: TGTGCCAGTAGTATACAGAGGGGGCCGAACACTGAAGCTTTCTTT. Translated, it gives CASSIQRGPNTEAFF.

V usage is TRBV5-4 and J usage is TRBJ1-4; D call uncertain. Germline V CDR1 and CDR2: SGHNT, YYREEE (reference sequence). Trimming removed 4 bases at V and 2 bases at J, with 12 bases between. The CDR3 has 15 amino acids. CDR3 DNA: TGTGCCAGCAGCCTACGAGTGGGCACTAATGAAAAACTGTTTTTT. Its protein is CASSLRVGTNEKLFF.

The chain couples TRBV18 to TRBJ2-3; 9 bases map to TRBD1. The V segment lost 6 bases and the J segment 3 bases; nucleotides outside the gene matches: 4. Germline-derived CDR1 and CDR2 are KGHSH and LQKENI. This CDR3 region has 14 residues. As DNA, the CDR3 is TGTGCCAGCTCGCTTGACAGGGGGACAGATACGCAGTATTTT. It encodes CASSLDRGTDTQYF.

The chain couples TRBV6-1 to TRBJ1-5; 7 bases are shared with TRBD1. The CDR3 length is 15 residues. J gave up 2 bases and V 5 bases, and 6 bases lay outside the gene matches. Germline V lookup: CDR1 MNHNS, CDR2 SASEGT. The CDR3 region has the DNA TGTGCCAGCAGTCCTGACAGGGACGGCAATCAGCCCCAGCATTTT. It yields the protein CASSPDRDGNQPQHF.

The V call is TRBV11-2, the J call TRBJ1-2, with D tentatively TRBD1 (6 bases). Looked up from germline, CDR1 is SGHAT and CDR2 is FQNNGV. Trimming took 5 bases from V and 5 from J, leaving 21 bases between them. This CDR3 spans 16 amino acids. The CDR3 protein is CASSPGTTGRPYGYTF. CDR3 coding DNA: TGTGCCAGCAGCCCAGGAACGACAGGACGGCCTTATGGCTACACCTTC. Full variable domain (missing parts from reference TRBV11-2 and TRBJ1-2): EAGVAQSPRYKIIEKRQSVAFWCNPISGHATLYWYQQILGQGPKLLIQFQNNGVVDDSQLPKDRFSAERLKGVDSTLKIQPAKLEDSAVYLCASSPGTTGRPYGYTFGSGTRLTVV.

The rearrangement uses TRBV19 and TRBJ1-5, with unresolved D. Germline loops: CDR1 LNHDA, CDR2 SQIVND (reference sequence). The V end lost 10 bases, the J end lost 0 bases, and 16 bases lay between the germline ends. This CDR3 spans 15 amino acids. The CDR3 sequence: CATRGHWGSNQPQHF. In DNA, the CDR3 is TGTGCCACCAGAGGGCATTGGGGTAGCAATCAGCCCCAGCATTTT.

This clone was seen a few times. The chain's CDR3 is CASSTTGTGGGGYTF. The CDR3 DNA is TGTGCCAGTAGTACAACCGGGACAGGGGGCGGTGGCTACACCTTC. The chain has TRBV19 and TRBJ1-2; 12 bases map to TRBD1. The V segment lost 4 bases and the J segment 7 bases; nucleotides outside the gene matches: 7. The CDR3 is made up of 15 amino acids. Germline assignment: CDR1 LNHDA and CDR2 SQIVND (reference sequence).

The chain employs TRBV6-1 and TRBJ1-2, with 7 bases matching TRBD1. The CDR3 spans 13 residues. The ends lost 5 bases at V and 6 bases at J; junction bases unmatched: 6. CDR1 and CDR2 from the germline V gene are MNHNS and SASEGT. CDR3 DNA sequence: TGTGCCAGCAGTATTGTGACAGGGAATGGCTACACCTTC. This gives the protein CASSIVTGNGYTF.

This clone showed up just a few times. The genes are TRBV27 and TRBJ2-2; 7 bases are shared with TRBD1. Germline CDR1 and CDR2: MNHEY and SMNVEV (reference sequence). With 5 bases clipped from V and 5 bases from J, the junction kept 14 bases outside the gene matches. The CDR3 is made up of 17 amino acids. The CDR3 region has the DNA TGTGCCAGCAGTCTCACCCACGACAGGGCGCAGACCGGGGAGCTGTTTTTT. It specifies CASSLTHDRAQTGELFF.

V usage is TRBV4-2 and J usage is TRBJ2-2, with 10 bases aligning to TRBD2. Germline lookup yields CDR1 LGHNA and CDR2 YNFKEQ. The CDR3 extends over 18 amino acids. The V and J ends lost 0 bases and 4 bases, in that order; junction bases with no gene match: 8. CDR3: CASSQDPLEREGTGELFF. The CDR3, as DNA: TGTGCCAGCAGCCAAGATCCCCTCGAGCGGGAGGGCACCGGGGAGCTGTTTTTT.

CDR3 region: CSAPEGGRPYF. The CDR3 nucleotides are TGCAGTGCTCCAGAGGGAGGGCGACCGTACTTC. The chain recombines TRBV20-1 with TRBJ2-7; 7 bases line up with TRBD2. The CDR3 spans 11 residues. Germline CDR1 reads DFQATT; CDR2 reads SNEGSKA (reference sequence). The V gene end was trimmed by 5 bases and the J gene end by 12 bases; junction bases not matched to a gene: 10.

The rearrangement uses TRBV4-1 and TRBJ1-2; D perhaps matches TRBD1 (5 bases). Per the germline V gene, CDR1 is MGHRA and CDR2 is YSYEKL. CDR3 length equals 16 residues. Trimming left V 2 bases short and J 13 bases short, with 26 bases between. For the CDR3, the DNA is TGCGCCAGCAGCCAACCCTCCGGGGGTACCGCTGGGTTACGCACCTTC. Translating it yields CASSQPSGGTAGLRTF.

This rearrangement joins TRBV6-5 to TRBJ2-6; D call uncertain. The V gene's germline CDR1 is MNHEY and CDR2 SVGAGI. Between the trimmed V and J ends, which lost 5 bases and 5 bases, there was a span of 10 bases. The CDR3 sequence is 14 residues long. CDR3 nucleotides: TGTGCCAGCAGTCCCCTTTGGCGGGCCAACGTCCTGACTTTC. Translation: CASSPLWRANVLTF.

The J gene is TRBJ1-5, the V gene TRBV27; 10 bases map to TRBD1. CDR1 and CDR2 (germline): MNHEY, SMNVEV (reference sequence). Trimming took 2 bases from V and 0 from J; bases not matched to a gene: 13. The CDR3 totals 20 residues. The CDR3 protein is CASSLRFRDRGAVSNQPQHF. CDR3 coding DNA: TGTGCCAGCAGTTTAAGATTCCGGGACAGGGGTGCCGTTAGCAATCAGCCCCAGCATTTT.